Below are 14 T cell receptor beta chains sequenced from a single sample in a study of shared clonotypes between healthy human individuals. The table came from immunoSEQ multiplex PCR; TCRdb's copy has only in-frame clones and leaves some out. The sample records about 190,000 clones, around 63% being singletons. The sequencing sample was made of memory CD4+ T cells sorted from blood. Subset defined: CD45RA-negative fraction. These receptors originate from a man younger than 40 in good health.

J is TRBJ1-4 and V is TRBV28; TRBD1 matches at 8 bases. V dropped 4 bases and J dropped 6; count of bases not matched to a gene: 4. The CDR3 sequence is 14 residues long. Per germline, CDR1 MDHEN and CDR2 SYDVKM. In DNA form, the CDR3 reads TGTGCCAGCAGTTCCTCACAGGGGGATGAAAAACTGTTTTTT. Its translation: CASSSSQGDEKLFF.

V usage is TRBV19 and J usage is TRBJ1-2; possible D gene TRBD1, 6 bases. CDR3 length: 14 residues. CDR1 is LNHDA and CDR2 is SQIVND in the germline V gene (reference sequence). Trimming removed 7 bases from V and 9 bases from J, with 21 bases in between. This CDR3 reads CASKGVEASGSYTF. CDR3 sequence (DNA): TGTGCCAGTAAGGGGGTAGAGGCCTCCGGGAGCTACACCTTC.

The chain couples TRBV5-4 to TRBJ2-3; 10 nucleotides line up with TRBD2. Germline-derived CDR1 and CDR2 are SGHNT and YYREEE (reference sequence). This CDR3 has 16 amino acids. The V gene end was trimmed by 1 base and the J gene end by 3 bases; junction bases not matched to a gene: 5. The CDR3 protein is CASSLYSGRETDTQYF. CDR3 sequence (DNA): TGTGCCAGCAGCTTGTACAGCGGGAGGGAGACAGATACGCAGTATTTT.

This clone came up once. J is TRBJ2-3 and V is TRBV11-2, with unresolved D. CDR1 is SGHAT and CDR2 is FQNNGV in the germline V gene. With 2 bases removed from V and 6 bases from J, the gap between germline ends came to 15 bases. The CDR3 loop spans 15 amino acids. The CDR3 coding sequence is TGTGCCAGCAGCTTAAGCGAATTAGAAGGGGATACGCAGTATTTT. Translation: CASSLSELEGDTQYF.

This clone was counted only a few times. The chain employs TRBV28 and TRBJ1-2; 7 bases match TRBD1. Germline V gene data show CDR1 as MDHEN and CDR2 as SYDVKM. The junction had 3 bases not matched to a gene; V was cut back by 7 bases and J by 4 bases. The CDR3 contains 12 residues. CDR3 protein: CASTGTVYGYTF. DNA for the CDR3: TGTGCCAGCACAGGGACAGTCTATGGCTACACCTTC.

Worth noting for this clone: Other DNA variants within this sample encode the same CDR3. V is TRBV6-1 and J is TRBJ1-5; D not certain. The V gene lost 2 bases and the J gene lost 3 bases, with 5 bases spanning the gap. This CDR3 contains 13 residues. Germline CDR1 and CDR2: MNHNS and SASEGT. The CDR3 reads CASSESFNQPQHF. CDR3 DNA: TGTGCCAGCAGTGAATCCTTCAATCAGCCCCAGCATTTT.

This chain's CDR3 is CASGLAGASNEQFF. Written as DNA, the CDR3 is TGTGCCAGCGGACTAGCGGGAGCATCCAATGAGCAGTTCTTC. The chain has TRBV9 and TRBJ2-1; the match to TRBD2 covers 13 bases. Germline V gives CDR1 SGDLS, CDR2 YYNGEE. The CDR3 has 14 amino acids. The ends lost 7 bases at V and 6 bases at J; junction bases unmatched: 4.

This chain links TRBV27 with TRBJ2-7; 7 bases map to TRBD1. Germline assignment: CDR1 MNHEY and CDR2 SMNVEV (reference sequence). V gave up 6 bases and J gave up 6 bases; unmatched junction bases: 14. This CDR3 has 15 amino acids. The CDR3 is CASRGRRGSVGEQYF. The CDR3 DNA sequence: TGTGCCAGCAGGGGTCGCAGGGGGTCCGTGGGCGAGCAGTACTTC.

In DNA form, the CDR3 reads TGTGCCAGCAGTCGAACAGGGGGCGAGCACTATGGCTACACCTTC. This sequence encodes CASSRTGGEHYGYTF. The rearrangement joins TRBV7-9 to TRBJ1-2, with TRBD1 matching 9 bases. V trimming: 6 bases; J trimming: 3 bases; junction bases outside the gene matches: 8. CDR1 and CDR2 (germline): SEHNR, FQNEAQ (reference sequence). The CDR3 covers 15 residues.

This chain connects TRBV19 to TRBJ2-7; D not certain. The CDR3 spans 13 residues. Germline V lookup: CDR1 LNHDA, CDR2 SQIVND (reference sequence). V shed 5 bases and J shed 4 bases, with 12 bases lying between them. The chain's CDR3 is CASSLGKAYEQYF. The CDR3 DNA follows: TGTGCCAGTAGTCTAGGGAAGGCTTACGAGCAGTACTTC.

The chain uses TRBV5-6 and TRBJ2-1; D is perhaps TRBD1 (6 bases). The CDR3 sequence is 15 residues long. Trimming left V 1 base short and J 6 bases short, with 14 bases between. Germline V lookup: CDR1 SGHDT, CDR2 YYEEEE. In DNA, the CDR3 is TGTGCCAGCAGCTTGCCCCAGGGGTGGACCAATGAGCAGTTCTTC. This codes for CASSLPQGWTNEQFF. Filled out from reference TRBV5-6 and TRBJ2-1, the complete variable domain reads DAGVTQSPTHLIKTRGQQVTLRCSPKSGHDTVSWYQQALGQGPQFIFQYYEEEERQRGNFPDRFSGHQFPNYSSELNVNALLLGDSALYLCASSLPQGWTNEQFFGPGTRLTVL.

The V and J genes are TRBV7-3 and TRBJ1-2; weak D call: TRBD1 (6 bases). The CDR3 consists of 17 residues. The germline V gene encodes CDR1 SGHTA and CDR2 FQGTGA. V was clipped by 6 bases and J by 4 bases, with 24 bases between them. CDR3 residues: CASRPNGNRATGYGYTF. In DNA form, the CDR3 reads TGTGCCAGCAGGCCTAACGGTAACAGGGCAACGGGCTATGGCTACACCTTC.

This chain uses TRBV2 with TRBJ2-3; D is uncertain. Germline V gives CDR1 SNHLY, CDR2 FYNNEI. The CDR3 spans 12 residues. V lost 6 bases and J lost 6, with 10 bases in between. CDR3 residues: CASSGFGDTQYF. Written as DNA, the CDR3 is TGTGCCAGCAGCGGCTTCGGGGATACGCAGTATTTT.

CDR3 sequence (DNA): TGTGCCAGCAGCTTAGTCCCCAACTATGGCTACACCTTC. Its translation is CASSLVPNYGYTF. The J gene is TRBJ1-2, the V gene TRBV7-2, with no clear D. This CDR3 has 13 residues. V dropped 1 base and J dropped 2 bases, with 5 bases sitting between them. The germline V gene encodes CDR1 SGHTA and CDR2 FQGNSA. Full variable domain (remainder filled in from reference TRBV7-2 and TRBJ1-2): GAGVSQSPSNKVTEKGKDVELRCDPISGHTALYWYRQSLGQGLEFLIYFQGNSAPDKSGLPSDRFSAERTGGSVSTLTIQRTQQEDSAVYLCASSLVPNYGYTFGSGTRLTVV.